The clone carrying this T cell receptor beta chain is judged medium-sized. PBMC libraries mostly used around 0.5 ug of input genomic DNA, with six replicates per sample. Clones were sequenced by immunoSEQ multiplex PCR, and TCRdb holds only the in-frame ones, with some missing. The sample has some 20,000 clones; approximately 70% are singletons. Stage II-IVA oral cavity squamous cell carcinoma was new and untreated by systemic or radiation therapy. This record belongs to a study of neoadjuvant anti-PD-1 for oral cavity cancer. Between the trimmed V and J ends, which lost 1 base and 0 bases, there was a span of 10 bases. The germline CDR1 and CDR2 sequences are SGHTA and FQGTGA. The CDR3 length is 17 residues.

The chain uses TRBV7-3 and TRBJ2-6; D gene unclear. The source material was PBMCs, sampled before nivolumab (anti-PD-1) treatment. This TCR was recovered from a person aged 35-80 years with oral cavity squamous cell carcinoma. As DNA, the CDR3 is TGTGCCAGCAGCTTAAACCTGTGGGACTCTGGGGCCAACGTCCTGACTTTC. Its protein product is CASSLNLWDSGANVLTF.